The rows below give T cell receptor beta chains drawn from one sample of a study of radiotherapy plus CTLA-4 blockade in lung cancer. Using immunoSEQ multiplex PCR, the repertoire was profiled, and TCRdb retains in-frame clones only, with some absent. Among about 88,000 clones, 72% were seen once, and the ten largest hold roughly 13%. This material consisted of peripheral blood, taken from a patient treated with radiotherapy plus ipilimumab. These receptors all come from a human donor with non-small cell lung cancer that progressed on radiotherapy plus ipilimumab. Both conserved end residues are part of each CDR3. D genes are given only for firm matches. For some rows the clone size is stated as once, few or many, or as a class when expanded; others skip it.

abundance: -
v_gene: TRBV27
j_gene: TRBJ2-7
d_gene: -
CDR3aa: CASSLGAGDYEQYF
CDR3nt: TGTGCCAGCAGTTTAGGGGCCGGGGACTACGAGCAGTACTTC

abundance: few
v_gene: TRBV28
j_gene: TRBJ2-3
d_gene: -
CDR3aa: CASSLRGSGPDTQYF
CDR3nt: TGTGCCAGCAGTTTAAGGGGGTCAGGACCAGATACGCAGTATTTT

abundance: -
v_gene: TRBV9
j_gene: TRBJ1-2
d_gene: TRBD1
CDR3aa: CASSPGTGGAYGYTF
CDR3nt: TGTGCCAGCAGCCCAGGGACAGGGGGAGCCTATGGCTACACCTTC

abundance: -
v_gene: TRBV10-1
j_gene: TRBJ1-4
d_gene: TRBD1
CDR3aa: CALVYGTGGREGEKLFF
CDR3nt: TGCGCCCTAGTCTATGGGACAGGGGGCCGCGAAGGCGAAAAACTGTTTTTT

abundance: -
v_gene: TRBV28
j_gene: TRBJ2-7
d_gene: TRBD1
CDR3aa: CASSFPTSTDRADEQYF
CDR3nt: TGTGCCAGCAGTTTCCCGACCTCGACGGACAGGGCCGACGAGCAGTACTTC

abundance: -
v_gene: TRBV20-1
j_gene: TRBJ2-5
d_gene: -
CDR3aa: CSMYQETQYF
CDR3nt: TGCAGTATGTACCAAGAGACCCAGTACTTC

abundance: -
v_gene: TRBV6-6
j_gene: TRBJ2-1
d_gene: TRBD1
CDR3aa: CASSTPGGSYNEQLF
CDR3nt: TGTGCCAGCAGTACCCCAGGGGGCTCCTACAATGAGCAGCTCTTC

abundance: few
v_gene: TRBV28
j_gene: TRBJ1-3
d_gene: -
CDR3aa: CASSPASEVTSGNTIYF
CDR3nt: TGTGCCAGCAGTCCCGCCTCCGAGGTTACTTCTGGAAACACCATATATTTT

abundance: -
v_gene: TRBV5-4
j_gene: TRBJ1-2
d_gene: -
CDR3aa: CASSLGHQTPYGYTF
CDR3nt: TGTGCCAGCAGCTTAGGCCATCAAACCCCCTATGGCTACACCTTC

abundance: -
v_gene: TRBV6-5
j_gene: TRBJ1-6
d_gene: -
CDR3aa: CASSIHRETPLHF
CDR3nt: TGTGCCAGCAGCATCCACAGGGAAACACCCCTCCACTTT